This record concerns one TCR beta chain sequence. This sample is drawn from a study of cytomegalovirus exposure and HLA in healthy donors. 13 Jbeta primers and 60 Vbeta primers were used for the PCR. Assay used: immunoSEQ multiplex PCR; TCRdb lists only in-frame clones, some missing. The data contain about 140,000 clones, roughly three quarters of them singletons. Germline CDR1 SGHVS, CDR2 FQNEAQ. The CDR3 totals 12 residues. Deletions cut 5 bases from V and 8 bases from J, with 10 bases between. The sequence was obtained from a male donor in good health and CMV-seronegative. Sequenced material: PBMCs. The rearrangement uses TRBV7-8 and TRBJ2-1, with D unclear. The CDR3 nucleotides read TGTGCCAGCAGCCCCCGACTGGATGAGCAGTTCTTC. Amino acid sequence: CASSPRLDEQFF.